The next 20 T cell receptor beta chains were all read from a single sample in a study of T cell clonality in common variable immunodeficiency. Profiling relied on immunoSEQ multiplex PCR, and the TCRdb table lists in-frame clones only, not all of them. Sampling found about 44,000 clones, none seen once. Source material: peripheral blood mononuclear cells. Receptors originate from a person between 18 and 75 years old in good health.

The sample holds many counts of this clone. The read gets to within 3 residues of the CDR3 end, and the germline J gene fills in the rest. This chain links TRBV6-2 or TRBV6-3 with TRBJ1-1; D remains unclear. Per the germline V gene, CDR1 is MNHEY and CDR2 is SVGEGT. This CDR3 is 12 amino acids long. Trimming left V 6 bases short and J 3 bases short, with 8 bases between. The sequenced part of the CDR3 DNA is TGTGCCAGCAGGTTGTATTACACTGAA. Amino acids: CASRLYYTE. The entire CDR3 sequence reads CASRLYYTEAFF.

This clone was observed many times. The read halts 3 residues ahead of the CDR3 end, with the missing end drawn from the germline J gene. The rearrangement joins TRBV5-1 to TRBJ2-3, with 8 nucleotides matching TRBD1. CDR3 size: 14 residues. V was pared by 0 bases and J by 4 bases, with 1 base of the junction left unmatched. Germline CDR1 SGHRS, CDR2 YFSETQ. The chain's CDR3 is CASSLGQGSDTQYF. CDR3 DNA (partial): TGCGCCAGCAGCTTGGGACAGGGGTCAGATACG.

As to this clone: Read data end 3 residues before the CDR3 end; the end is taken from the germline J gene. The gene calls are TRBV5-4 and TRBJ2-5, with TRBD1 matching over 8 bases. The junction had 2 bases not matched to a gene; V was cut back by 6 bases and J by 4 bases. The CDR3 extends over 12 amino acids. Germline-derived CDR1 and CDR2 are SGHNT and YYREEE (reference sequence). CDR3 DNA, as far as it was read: TGTGCCAGCAATCAGGGGGCAGAGACC. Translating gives CASNQGAET. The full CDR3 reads CASNQGAETQYF.

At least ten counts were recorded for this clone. CDR3 DNA, as far as it was read: TGTGCCAGCTCCGCTGCCAGAAACTATGGC. Translating it yields CASSAARNYG. The entire CDR3 protein reads CASSAARNYGYTF. This chain links TRBV18 with TRBJ1-2; D unresolved. The CDR3 extends 3 residues past the end of the read, so its final part is completed from the germline J gene. Trimming pared 6 bases from V and 2 bases from J, leaving 10 bases between. The CDR3 covers 13 residues. The V gene's germline CDR1 is KGHSH and CDR2 LQKENI.

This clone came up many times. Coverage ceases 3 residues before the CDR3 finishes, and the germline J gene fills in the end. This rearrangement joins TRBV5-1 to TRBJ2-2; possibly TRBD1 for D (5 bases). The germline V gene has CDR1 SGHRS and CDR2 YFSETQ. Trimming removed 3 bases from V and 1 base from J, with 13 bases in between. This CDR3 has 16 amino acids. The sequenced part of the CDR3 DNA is TGCGCCAGCAGCTCCCGCGGCAGGGAGAACACCGGGGAG. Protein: CASSSRGRENTGE. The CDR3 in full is CASSSRGRENTGELFF.

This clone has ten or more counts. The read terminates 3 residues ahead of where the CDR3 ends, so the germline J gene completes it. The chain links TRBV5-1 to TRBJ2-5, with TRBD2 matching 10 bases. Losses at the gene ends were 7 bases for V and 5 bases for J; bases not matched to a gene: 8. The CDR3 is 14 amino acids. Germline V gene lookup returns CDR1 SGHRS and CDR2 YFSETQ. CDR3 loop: CASELAGGQETQYF. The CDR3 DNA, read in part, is TGCGCCAGCGAATTAGCGGGGGGCCAGGAGACC.

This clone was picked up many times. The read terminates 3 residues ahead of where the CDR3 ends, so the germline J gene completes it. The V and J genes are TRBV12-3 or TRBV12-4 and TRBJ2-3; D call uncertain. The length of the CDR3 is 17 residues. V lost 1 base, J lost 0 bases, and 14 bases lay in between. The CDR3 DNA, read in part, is TGTGCCAGCAGTTTAGGCGGTTTCCCCGCTAGCACAGATACG. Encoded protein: CASSLGGFPASTDT. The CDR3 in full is CASSLGGFPASTDTQYF.

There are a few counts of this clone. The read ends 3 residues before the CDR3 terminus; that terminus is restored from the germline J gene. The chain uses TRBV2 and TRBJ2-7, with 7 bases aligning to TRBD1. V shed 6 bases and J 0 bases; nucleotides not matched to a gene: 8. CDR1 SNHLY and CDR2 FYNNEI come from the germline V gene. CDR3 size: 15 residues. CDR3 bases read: TGTGCCAGCAGCCAGGGGGTCAGGAGCTCCTACGAG. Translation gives CASSQGVRSSYE. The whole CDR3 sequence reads CASSQGVRSSYEQYF.

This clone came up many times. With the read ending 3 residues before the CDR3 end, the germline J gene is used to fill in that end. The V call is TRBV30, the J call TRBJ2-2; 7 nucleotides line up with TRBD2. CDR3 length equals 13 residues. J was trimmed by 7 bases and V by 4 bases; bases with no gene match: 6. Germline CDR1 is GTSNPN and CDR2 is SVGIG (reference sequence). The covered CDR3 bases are TGTGCCTGGAACAGACTAGCCGTCGGGGAG. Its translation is CAWNRLAVGE. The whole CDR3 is CAWNRLAVGELFF.

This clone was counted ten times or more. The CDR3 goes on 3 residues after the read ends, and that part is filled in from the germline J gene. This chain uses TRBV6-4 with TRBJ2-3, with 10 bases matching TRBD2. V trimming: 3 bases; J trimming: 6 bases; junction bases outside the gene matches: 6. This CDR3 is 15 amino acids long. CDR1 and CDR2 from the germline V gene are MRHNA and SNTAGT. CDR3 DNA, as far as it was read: TGTGCCAGCAGTGAGATAGCGGGGGGTGCGGATACG. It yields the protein CASSEIAGGADT. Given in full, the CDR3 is CASSEIAGGADTQYF.

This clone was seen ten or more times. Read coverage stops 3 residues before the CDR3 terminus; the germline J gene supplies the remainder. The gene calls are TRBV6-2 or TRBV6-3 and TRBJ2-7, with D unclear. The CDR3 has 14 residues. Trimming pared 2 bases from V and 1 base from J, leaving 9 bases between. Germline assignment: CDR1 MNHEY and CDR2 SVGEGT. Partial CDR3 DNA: TGTGCCAGCAGTTACATCCCGGTGTCCTACGAG. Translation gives CASSYIPVSYE. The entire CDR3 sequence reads CASSYIPVSYEQYF.

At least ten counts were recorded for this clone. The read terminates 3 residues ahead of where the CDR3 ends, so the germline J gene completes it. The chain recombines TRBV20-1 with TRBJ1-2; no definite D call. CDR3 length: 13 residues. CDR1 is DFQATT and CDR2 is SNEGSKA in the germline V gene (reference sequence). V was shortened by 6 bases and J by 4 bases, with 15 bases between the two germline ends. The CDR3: CSARRASSYGYTF. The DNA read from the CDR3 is TGCAGTGCCCGAAGGGCGTCGTCCTATGGC.

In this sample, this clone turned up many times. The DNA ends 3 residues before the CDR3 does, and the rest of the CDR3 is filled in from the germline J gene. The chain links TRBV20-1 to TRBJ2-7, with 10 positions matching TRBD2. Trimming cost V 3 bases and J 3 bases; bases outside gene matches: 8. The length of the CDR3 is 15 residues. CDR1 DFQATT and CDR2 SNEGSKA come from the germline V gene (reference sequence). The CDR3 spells CSARELAGDFYEQYF. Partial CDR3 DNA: TGCAGTGCTAGGGAGCTAGCGGGAGATTTCTACGAG.

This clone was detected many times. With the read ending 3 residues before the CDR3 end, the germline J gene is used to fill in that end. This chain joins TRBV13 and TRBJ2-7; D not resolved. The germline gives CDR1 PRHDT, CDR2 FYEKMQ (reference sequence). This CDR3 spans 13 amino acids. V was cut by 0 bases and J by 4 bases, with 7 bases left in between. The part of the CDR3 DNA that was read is TGTGCCAGCAGCTTAGGCTCACTTTACGAG. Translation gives CASSLGSLYE. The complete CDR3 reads CASSLGSLYEQYF.

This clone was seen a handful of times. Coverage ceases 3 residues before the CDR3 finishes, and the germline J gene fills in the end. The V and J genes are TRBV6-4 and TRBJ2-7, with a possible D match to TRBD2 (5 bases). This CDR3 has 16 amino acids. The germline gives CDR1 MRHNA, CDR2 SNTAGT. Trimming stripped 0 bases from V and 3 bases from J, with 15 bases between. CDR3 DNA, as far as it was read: TGTGCCAGCAGTGACTCTAAGCGGCGCTATTACTACGAG. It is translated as CASSDSKRRYYYE. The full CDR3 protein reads CASSDSKRRYYYEQYF.

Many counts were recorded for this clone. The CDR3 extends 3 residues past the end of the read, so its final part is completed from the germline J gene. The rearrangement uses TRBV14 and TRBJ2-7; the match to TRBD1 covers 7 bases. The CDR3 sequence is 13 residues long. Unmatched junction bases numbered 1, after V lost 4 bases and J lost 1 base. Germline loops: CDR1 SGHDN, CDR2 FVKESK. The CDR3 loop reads CASSPTGSYEQYF. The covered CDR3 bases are TGTGCCAGCAGCCCGACAGGGTCCTACGAG.

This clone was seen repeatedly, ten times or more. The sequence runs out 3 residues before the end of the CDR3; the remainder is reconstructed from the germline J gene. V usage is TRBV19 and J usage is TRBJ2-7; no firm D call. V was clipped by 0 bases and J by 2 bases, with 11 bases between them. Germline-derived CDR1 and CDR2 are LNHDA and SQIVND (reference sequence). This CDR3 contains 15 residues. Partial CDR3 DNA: TGTGCCAGTAGTATAGAGGCAGGTTGGACCTACGAG. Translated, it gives CASSIEAGWTYE. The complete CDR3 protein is CASSIEAGWTYEQYF.

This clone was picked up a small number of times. The DNA read from the CDR3 is TGTGCCAGCAGCCGTGGACTAGCCAGTTCGAATGAG. It specifies CASSRGLASSNE. In full, the CDR3 reads CASSRGLASSNEQFF. The chain joins TRBV11-2 to TRBJ2-1, with 8 nucleotides matching TRBD2. The read ends 3 residues early relative to the CDR3; the germline J gene fills the gap. CDR3 length: 15 residues. The J segment lost 7 bases and the V segment lost 5 bases, leaving 10 bases of the junction unmatched. The germline V gene encodes CDR1 SGHAT and CDR2 FQNNGV.

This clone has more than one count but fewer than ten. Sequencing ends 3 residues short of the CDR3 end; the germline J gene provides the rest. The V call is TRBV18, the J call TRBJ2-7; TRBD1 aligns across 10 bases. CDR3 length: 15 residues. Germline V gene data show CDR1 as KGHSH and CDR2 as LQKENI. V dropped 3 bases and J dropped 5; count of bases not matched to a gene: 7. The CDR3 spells CASSPRDRGLDEQYF. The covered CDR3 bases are TGTGCCAGCTCACCCCGGGACAGGGGCCTCGACGAG.

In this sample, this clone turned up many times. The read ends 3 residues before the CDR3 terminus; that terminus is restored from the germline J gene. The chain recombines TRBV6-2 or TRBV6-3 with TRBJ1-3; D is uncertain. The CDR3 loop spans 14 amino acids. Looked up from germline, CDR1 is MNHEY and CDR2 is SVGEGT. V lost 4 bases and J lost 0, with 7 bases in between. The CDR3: CASSFLRSGNTIYF. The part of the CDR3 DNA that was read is TGTGCCAGCAGTTTCCTTCGCTCTGGAAACACC.